The next 26 T cell receptor beta chains were all read from a single sample in a study of cytomegalovirus exposure and HLA in healthy donors. Researchers ran the PCR with 60 Vbeta and 13 Jbeta primers. Generated by immunoSEQ multiplex PCR, the TCRdb table keeps only in-frame clones and is missing some. The table includes approximately 120,000 clones, roughly 85% detected once. Sequenced material: PBMCs. Receptor source: a woman aged 25 to 39 in good health and CMV-seropositive.

The rearrangement links TRBV30 to TRBJ1-2; D possibly corresponds to TRBD1 (5 bases). V lost 3 bases, J lost 7 bases, and 15 bases lay in between. This CDR3 has 13 residues. Germline CDR1 reads GTSNPN; CDR2 reads SVGIG (reference sequence). CDR3 protein: CAWRVGGEAGYTF. The CDR3 bases are TGTGCCTGGAGGGTTGGAGGGGAAGCTGGCTACACCTTC.

This rearrangement joins TRBV30 to TRBJ2-3; D remains ambiguous. Trimming took 3 bases from V and 1 from J, leaving 5 bases between them. Germline V CDR1 and CDR2: GTSNPN, SVGIG (reference sequence). The CDR3 covers 12 residues. The CDR3 DNA reads as TGTGCCTGGAGACCGGGCACAGATACGCAGTATTTT. This codes for CAWRPGTDTQYF.

The chain employs TRBV30 and TRBJ1-4, with 9 bases identical to TRBD1. There are 12 residues in the CDR3. Germline lookup yields CDR1 GTSNPN and CDR2 SVGIG (reference sequence). With V trimmed by 8 bases and J by 5 bases, 3 bases remained unmatched. The CDR3 is CAGDRGNEKLFF. CDR3 bases: TGTGCCGGCGACAGGGGGAATGAAAAACTGTTTTTT.

The chain links TRBV5-8 to TRBJ1-2; 9 nucleotides match TRBD1. Germline V gene lookup returns CDR1 SGHTS and CDR2 YDEGEE. The CDR3 loop spans 14 amino acids. V was pared by 5 bases and J by 4 bases, with 6 bases of the junction left unmatched. This CDR3 reads CASRTGGWIYGYTF. As DNA, the CDR3 is TGTGCCAGCAGGACAGGGGGATGGATCTATGGCTACACCTTC.

This sequence joins TRBV9 and TRBJ2-1, with 13 bases fitting TRBD2. CDR1 is SGDLS, CDR2 YYNGEE, per germline. The CDR3 has 15 amino acids. V was clipped by 4 bases and J by 2 bases; unmatched bases: 0. The CDR3 DNA reads as TGTGCCAGCAGCACTAGCGGGGGGGCCTACAATGAGCAGTTCTTC. Its translation is CASSTSGGAYNEQFF.

The V gene is TRBV6-1, the J gene TRBJ2-3; D might be TRBD2 (7 bases). The CDR3 covers 15 residues. Trimming removed 6 bases at V and 0 bases at J, with 13 bases between. The germline V gene has CDR1 MNHNS and CDR2 SASEGT. The CDR3 sequence: CASRGGAGSTDTQYF. The DNA for the CDR3 is TGTGCCAGCAGGGGGGGGGCCGGGAGCACAGATACGCAGTATTTT.

J is TRBJ1-2 and V is TRBV27, with TRBD1 matching 7 bases. Looked up from germline, CDR1 is MNHEY and CDR2 is SMNVEV (reference sequence). This CDR3 spans 13 amino acids. The trim removed 1 base at V and 6 bases at J, leaving 2 bases unmatched. CDR3 sequence (DNA): TGTGCCAGCAGTTTATTGCAGGGGGATGGCTACACCTTC. This codes for CASSLLQGDGYTF.

This clone was recorded only once. In DNA, the CDR3 is TGTGCCCCTAGGGGGAACACTGAAGCTTTCTTT. Protein sequence: CAPRGNTEAFF. The genes are TRBV5-8 and TRBJ1-1; D is possibly TRBD1 (5 bases). Germline V gene sequence: CDR1 SGHTS, CDR2 YDEGEE. The CDR3 has 11 amino acids. V shed 10 bases and J shed 1 base, with 8 bases lying between them.

This chain connects TRBV11-2 to TRBJ2-7, with 11 positions matching TRBD1. V lost 1 base and J lost 4; bases outside the gene matches: 3. In germline, CDR1 is SGHAT, CDR2 FQNNGV. CDR3 size: 15 residues. The CDR3 spells CASSLVGTGGYEQYF. The CDR3 DNA reads TGTGCCAGCAGCTTAGTAGGGACAGGGGGATACGAGCAGTACTTC. Full variable domain (remainder filled in from reference TRBV11-2 and TRBJ2-7): EAGVAQSPRYKIIEKRQSVAFWCNPISGHATLYWYQQILGQGPKLLIQFQNNGVVDDSQLPKDRFSAERLKGVDSTLKIQPAKLEDSAVYLCASSLVGTGGYEQYFGPGTRLTVT.

In this sample, this clone turned up once. The chain couples TRBV10-3 to TRBJ1-1; D is ambiguous. The length of the CDR3 is 14 residues. Germline V gene data show CDR1 as ENHRY and CDR2 as SYGVKD. V lost 10 bases and J 1 base, leaving 16 bases between the germline ends. The CDR3 nucleotides are TGTGCCACAAGCACCGAGGGAGGGAACACTGAAGCTTTCTTT. Encoded protein: CATSTEGGNTEAFF.

V is TRBV29-1 and J is TRBJ1-3; 7 bases match TRBD1. The ends lost 6 bases at V and 2 bases at J; junction bases unmatched: 7. The CDR3 covers 14 residues. Germline V gene sequence: CDR1 SQVTM, CDR2 ANQGSEA. DNA of the CDR3: TGCAGCGTCACCGACAGGGAGACTGGAAACACCATATATTTT. Translated, it gives CSVTDRETGNTIYF.

J is TRBJ1-5 and V is TRBV30; D possibly corresponds to TRBD1 (6 bases). V gave up 0 bases and J gave up 7 bases, with 16 bases separating them. The CDR3 runs 15 residues. Germline-derived CDR1 and CDR2 are GTSNPN and SVGIG (reference sequence). The CDR3 nucleotides are TGTGCCTGGAGTGTACGAGACACAGGGTTACAGCCCCAGCATTTT. It is translated as CAWSVRDTGLQPQHF.

This rearrangement joins TRBV6-1 to TRBJ2-1; 13 bases line up with TRBD2. The germline gives CDR1 MNHNS, CDR2 SASEGT. The trim removed 11 bases at V and 2 bases at J, leaving 6 bases unmatched. This CDR3 contains 15 residues. The CDR3 sequence is CAARTSGSTYNEQFF. The CDR3 region has the DNA TGTGCCGCAAGGACTAGCGGGAGCACCTACAATGAGCAGTTCTTC.

The rearrangement links TRBV6-6 to TRBJ1-2; 7 bases agree with TRBD1. The CDR3 runs 14 residues. The V gene end was trimmed by 8 bases and the J gene end by 5 bases; junction bases not matched to a gene: 11. Germline V gene sequence: CDR1 MNHNY, CDR2 SVGAGI (reference sequence). CDR3 loop: CASGTGKGAYGYTF. DNA of the CDR3: TGTGCCAGCGGCACGGGGAAGGGGGCTTATGGCTACACCTTC.

In DNA, the CDR3 is TGTGCCAGCAGTTTAAGGGGTTACGAGCAGTACTTC. It is translated as CASSLRGYEQYF. The chain recombines TRBV27 with TRBJ2-7; D possibly corresponds to TRBD1 (5 bases). The V gene's germline CDR1 is MNHEY and CDR2 SMNVEV (reference sequence). V lost 2 bases, J lost 4 bases, and 6 bases lay in between. The CDR3 covers 12 residues.

The chain uses TRBV4-1 and TRBJ2-3; 8 positions agree with TRBD2. V gave up 1 base and J gave up 0 bases; unmatched junction bases: 9. This CDR3 has 18 amino acids. Germline values: CDR1 MGHRA, CDR2 YSYEKL. The chain's CDR3 is CASSQAKILAGSTDTQYF. DNA of the CDR3: TGCGCCAGCAGCCAAGCTAAAATCCTAGCGGGCAGCACAGATACGCAGTATTTT.

The chain employs TRBV29-1 and TRBJ1-2; D gene uncertain. Germline CDR1 reads SQVTM; CDR2 reads ANQGSEA. Trimming removed 6 bases from V and 2 bases from J, with 10 bases in between. There are 12 residues in the CDR3. CDR3: CSVGSWNYGYTF. For the CDR3, the DNA is TGCAGCGTGGGCTCGTGGAACTATGGCTACACCTTC.

The V gene is TRBV5-4, the J gene TRBJ2-7; 8 positions match TRBD1. V was clipped by 3 bases and J by 0 bases; unmatched bases: 14. This CDR3 is 18 amino acids long. Germline V lookup: CDR1 SGHNT, CDR2 YYREEE (reference sequence). The CDR3 reads CASSYGTGIIFSSYEQYF. The CDR3 bases are TGTGCCAGCAGCTACGGGACAGGCATTATCTTTAGCTCCTACGAGCAGTACTTC. The whole variable domain, filled in from reference TRBV5-4 and TRBJ2-7, reads ETGVTQSPTHLIKTRGQQVTLRCSSQSGHNTVSWYQQALGQGPQFIFQYYREEENGRGNFPPRFSGLQFPNYSSELNVNALELDDSALYLCASSYGTGIIFSSYEQYFGPGTRLTVT.

V and J are TRBV2 and TRBJ1-2; D gene uncertain. V was trimmed by 6 bases and J by 2 bases, leaving 7 bases between them. This CDR3 spans 12 amino acids. Germline CDR1 SNHLY, CDR2 FYNNEI. CDR3: CASRELNYGYTF. The CDR3 nucleotides read TGTGCCAGCAGGGAACTAAACTATGGCTACACCTTC.

The V gene is TRBV28, the J gene TRBJ2-5, with unresolved D. CDR1 MDHEN and CDR2 SYDVKM come from the germline V gene. The CDR3 covers 14 residues. Trimming removed 1 base at V and 3 bases at J, with 9 bases between. CDR3 sequence: CASSLFGGEETQYF. The DNA of the CDR3 is TGTGCCAGCAGTTTATTTGGCGGTGAAGAGACCCAGTACTTC.

The gene calls are TRBV28 and TRBJ2-7, with 12 nucleotides matching TRBD2. The germline CDR1 and CDR2 sequences are MDHEN and SYDVKM. Trimming took 2 bases from V and 0 from J; bases not matched to a gene: 5. This CDR3 region has 17 residues. CDR3: CASSLELAGGSSYEQYF. DNA of the CDR3: TGTGCCAGCAGTTTAGAGCTAGCGGGAGGGAGCTCCTACGAGCAGTACTTC.

The chain joins TRBV28 to TRBJ2-7, with 7 bases identical to TRBD2. This CDR3 is built from 16 residues. CDR1 and CDR2 from the germline V gene are MDHEN and SYDVKM. V was pared by 7 bases and J by 0 bases, with 12 bases of the junction left unmatched. CDR3 region: CASTTGGPGGSYEQYF. CDR3 in DNA: TGTGCCAGCACCACGGGAGGTCCGGGGGGCTCCTACGAGCAGTACTTC. The full variable domain, rest sourced from reference TRBV28 and TRBJ2-7, is DVKVTQSSRYLVKRTGEKVFLECVQDMDHENMFWYRQDPGLGLRLIYFSYDVKMKEKGDIPEGYSVSREKKERFSLILESASTNQTSMYLCASTTGGPGGSYEQYFGPGTRLTVT.

The chain uses TRBV27 and TRBJ1-3, with D possibly matching TRBD1 (5 bases). CDR1 MNHEY and CDR2 SMNVEV come from the germline V gene (reference sequence). The CDR3 sequence is 16 residues long. V was cut by 6 bases and J by 0 bases, with 15 bases left in between. CDR3: CASRPPGVFSGNTIYF. The CDR3 nucleotides are TGTGCCAGCAGGCCCCCGGGGGTCTTCTCTGGAAACACCATATATTTT.

This CDR3 is CASSQERGLPQHF. CDR3 bases: TGCGCCAGCAGCCAAGAGCGGGGATTGCCCCAGCATTTT. The chain combines TRBV4-1 with TRBJ1-5; D unclear. The germline V gene has CDR1 MGHRA and CDR2 YSYEKL. The CDR3 contains 13 residues. V lost 0 bases, J lost 9 bases, and 9 bases lay in between.

The chain recombines TRBV5-6 with TRBJ2-1, with 12 positions matching TRBD2. Trimming at V came to 4 bases and at J to 4 bases, leaving 6 bases not matched to a gene. The CDR3 spans 16 residues. Germline CDR1 is SGHDT and CDR2 is YYEEEE. CDR3 in DNA: TGTGCCAGCAGCAGGACCGGGACTAGCGGGTACAATGAGCAGTTCTTC. Its translation is CASSRTGTSGYNEQFF.

CDR3 DNA sequence: TGTGCCAGCAGTCCCCCCCGAGGGAGCACAGATACGCAGTATTTT. Encoded protein: CASSPPRGSTDTQYF. This chain links TRBV28 with TRBJ2-3, with D tentatively TRBD2 (5 bases). The CDR3 totals 15 residues. V was clipped by 5 bases and J by 0 bases, with 12 bases between them. Germline CDR1 reads MDHEN; CDR2 reads SYDVKM.